The present entry profiles one TCR beta chain with its context. No antigen is known for it. A junction boundary mismatches the germline segment, possibly from a read error. This entry comes from a study of T cell responses to AZD1222 COVID-19 vaccine. Sequenced by immunoSEQ multiplex PCR; TCRdb stores in-frame clones only, minus some. Found here are over 120,000 clones, 92% of them singletons; the top ten hold less than 3.5%. The length of the CDR3 is 16 residues. The germline CDR1 and CDR2 sequences are SGHTA and FQGNSA. Some second doses came at about 4 weeks and others at about 12 weeks; these were pooled. Study results and limitations: The span of vaccine-associated CD4 TCRs extended across spike, with dominance at 160-218 and 743-854.

The V and J genes are TRBV7-2 and TRBJ2-7; 14 bases are shared with TRBD2. Sequenced here: peripheral blood, sampled 28 days after the second AZD1222 dose. The source of this sequence is an adult who received the AZD1222 COVID-19 vaccine. The CDR3 protein is CASSTGTSGSSDEQYF. The CDR3, as DNA: TGTGCCAGCAGCACAGGGACTAGCGGGAGCTCCGACGAGCAGTACTTC.